The rows below give T cell receptor beta chains drawn from one sample of a study of tumor and adjacent non-tumor tissue in lung cancer. TCRdb ran MiXCR on the multiplex PCR reads and lists one entry per CDR3 protein. The data hold fewer than 120,000 distinct CDR3 sequences, with under 90% observed a single time. Sequences were obtained from lung tumor tissue. All receptors come from a man between 65 and 80 years old with non-small cell lung cancer. CDR3s include the opening cysteine and the closing phenylalanine or tryptophan. A D gene is named only where the DNA matches it firmly. A clone size is listed for some rows: how often the clone was seen (once, few, many), or a class if it is expanded.

v_call: TRBV28; j_call: TRBJ2-6; d_call: TRBD1; clone_size: few; cdr3_aa: CASSFGTGLYGANVLAF; cdr3_nt: TGTGCCAGCAGTTTCGGGACAGGTCTCTATGGGGCCAACGTCCTGGCTTTC
v_call: TRBV4-1; j_call: TRBJ1-2; d_call: .; clone_size: once; cdr3_aa: CASSRGPGPYLYGYTF; cdr3_nt: TGCGCCAGCAGCCGAGGACCAGGGCCTTACCTCTATGGCTACACCTTC
v_call: TRBV6-1; j_call: TRBJ2-7; d_call: .; clone_size: .; cdr3_aa: CASTRIGSSYEEYF; cdr3_nt: TGTGCCAGCACTCGGATAGGCAGCTCCTACGAGGAGTACTTC
v_call: TRBV11-3; j_call: TRBJ2-7; d_call: .; clone_size: .; cdr3_aa: CANSPMTVSVYEQYF; cdr3_nt: TGTGCCAACAGCCCGATGACAGTTTCCGTATACGAGCAGTATTTC
v_call: TRBV12-5; j_call: TRBJ1-5; d_call: .; clone_size: .; cdr3_aa: CASGLLVYTDTQHF; cdr3_nt: TGTGCTAGTGGTCTACTGGTATACACAGATACTCAGCATTTT
v_call: TRBV29-1; j_call: TRBJ2-2; d_call: TRBD2; clone_size: .; cdr3_aa: CCAYVAGGTGELFF; cdr3_nt: TGCTGCGCTTACGTAGCGGGGGGTACCGGGGAGCTGTTTTTT
v_call: TRBV5-4; j_call: TRBJ2-7; d_call: .; clone_size: .; cdr3_aa: CASSLGPEPTYEQYF; cdr3_nt: TGTGCCAGCAGCTTGGGACCGGAACCGACCTACGAACAGTACTTC
v_call: TRBV12-3/TRBV12-4; j_call: TRBJ1-6; d_call: TRBD1; clone_size: .; cdr3_aa: CTSTFGTGGYNTPLHF; cdr3_nt: TGTACCAGCACCTTCGGGACAGGGGGCTATAATACACCCCTCCACTTT
v_call: TRBV5-6; j_call: TRBJ2-2; d_call: .; clone_size: .; cdr3_aa: CASSFGIGNSGGELFF; cdr3_nt: .
v_call: TRBV11-3; j_call: TRBJ1-4; d_call: .; clone_size: .; cdr3_aa: CAISLVGGTSNEKLLF; cdr3_nt: TGCGCCATCAGCTTAGTAGGTGGAACGTCTAATGAAAAACTGTTGTTT
v_call: TRBV12-3/TRBV12-4; j_call: TRBJ2-2; d_call: TRBD1; clone_size: .; cdr3_aa: CVSKGRGTPNTGELFF; cdr3_nt: TGTGTCAGCAAGGGCAGGGGGACGCCGAACACCGGGGAGCTGTTTTTT
v_call: TRBV20-1; j_call: TRBJ2-3; d_call: TRBD2; clone_size: many; cdr3_aa: CSASMASGWNTDTQYF; cdr3_nt: TGCAGTGCTAGTATGGCTAGCGGGTGGAACACAGATACGCAGTATTTT
v_call: TRBV6-2/TRBV6-3; j_call: TRBJ1-5; d_call: .; clone_size: .; cdr3_aa: CASNYSIGGSRASNQPQHF; cdr3_nt: TGTGCCAGCAATTACTCGATTGGGGGTTCAAGAGCGAGCAATCAGCCCCAGCATTTT
v_call: TRBV4-1; j_call: TRBJ1-6; d_call: .; clone_size: once; cdr3_aa: CASSQAVIISYNAPLHF; cdr3_nt: TGCGCCAGCAGCCAGGCCGTCATTATCTCCTATAATGCACCCCTCCACTTT
v_call: TRBV5-6; j_call: TRBJ1-4; d_call: .; clone_size: .; cdr3_aa: CASSLRGRTNERLFF; cdr3_nt: TGCGCCAGCAGCTTGAGAGGGAGAACTAATGAAAGACTGTTTTTT
v_call: TRBV6-2/TRBV6-3; j_call: TRBJ2-2; d_call: .; clone_size: few; cdr3_aa: CASSPGTWDTGKLFF; cdr3_nt: TGTGCCAGCAGTCCCGGGACATGGGACACCGGGAAGCTGTTTTTT
v_call: TRBV4-3; j_call: TRBJ2-5; d_call: .; clone_size: .; cdr3_aa: CASSQGLQETQYF; cdr3_nt: TGCGCCAGCAGCCAAGGCCTCCAAGAGACCCAGTACTTC
v_call: TRBV4-1; j_call: TRBJ2-7; d_call: .; clone_size: .; cdr3_aa: CASSQESPQTHEQYF; cdr3_nt: TGCGCCAGCAGCCAAGAAAGTCCGCAGACCCACGAGCAGTACTTC
v_call: TRBV6-6; j_call: TRBJ2-7; d_call: .; clone_size: .; cdr3_aa: CASSSKRGSYDQYF; cdr3_nt: TGTGCCAGCAGTTCCAAGAGGGGGTCCTACGACCAGTACTTC
v_call: TRBV11-3; j_call: TRBJ2-1; d_call: .; clone_size: .; cdr3_aa: CASSPVTVSVYKQFF; cdr3_nt: TGTGCCAGCAGCCCGGTGACAGTTTCCGTGTATAAGCAGTTCTTC
v_call: TRBV6-5; j_call: TRBJ1-2; d_call: .; clone_size: many; cdr3_aa: CATLRTSTNYGYTF; cdr3_nt: TGTGCCACTCTGAGGACCTCCACTAACTATGGCTACACCTTC
v_call: TRBV6-5; j_call: TRBJ1-5; d_call: .; clone_size: .; cdr3_aa: CASSRRGGGLSQPQHF; cdr3_nt: TGTGCCAGCAGCAGACGGGGCGGGGGTCTCAGTCAGCCCCAGCATTTT